This T cell receptor beta chain stems from a study of blood T cell repertoires in COVID-19. Generated by immunoSEQ multiplex PCR, the TCRdb table keeps only in-frame clones and is missing some. This sample has fewer than 300,000 clones, with more than 70% found just once. Germline V lookup: CDR1 LNHDA, CDR2 SQIVND (reference sequence). CDR3 size: 18 residues. With 5 bases removed from V and 2 bases from J, the gap between germline ends came to 22 bases. What was sequenced was peripheral blood. The J gene is TRBJ1-5, the V gene TRBV19; D not resolved. The sequence was obtained from a woman between 18 and 29 years old with acute or convalescent COVID-19. The chain's CDR3 is CASSLTGSQRSGNQPQHF. DNA for the CDR3: TGTGCCAGTAGTCTGACGGGGTCACAGAGGAGTGGCAATCAGCCCCAGCATTTT.